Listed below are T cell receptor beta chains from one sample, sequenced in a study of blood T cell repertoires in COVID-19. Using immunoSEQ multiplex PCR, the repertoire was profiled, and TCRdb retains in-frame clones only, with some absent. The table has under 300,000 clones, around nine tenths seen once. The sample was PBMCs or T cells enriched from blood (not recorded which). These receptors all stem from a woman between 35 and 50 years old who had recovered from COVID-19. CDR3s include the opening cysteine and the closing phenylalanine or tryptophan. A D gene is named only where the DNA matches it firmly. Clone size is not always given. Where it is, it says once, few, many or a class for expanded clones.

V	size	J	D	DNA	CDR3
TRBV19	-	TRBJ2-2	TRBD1	TGTGCCAGTAGTATGACAGGGGGCGCGGGCACCGGGGAGCTGTTTTTT	CASSMTGGAGTGELFF
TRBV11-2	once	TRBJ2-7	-	TGTGCCAGCAGCCACAGGTACGAGCAGTACTTC	CASSHRYEQYF
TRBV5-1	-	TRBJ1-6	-	TGCGCCAGCAGCTTGAGCCGGACAGATAATTCACCCCTCCACTTT	CASSLSRTDNSPLHF
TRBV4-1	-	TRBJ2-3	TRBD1	TGCGCCAGCAGCCTCCGACCCGTAGGGGGCAGGACAGATACGCAGTATTTT	CASSLRPVGGRTDTQYF
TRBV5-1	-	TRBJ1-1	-	TGCGCCTCCTCTCACAGGAGCGAAAACACTGAAGCTTTCTTT	CASSHRSENTEAFF
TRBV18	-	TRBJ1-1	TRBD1	TGTGCCAGCTCACCCCCGGGACAGACTGAAGCTTTCTTT	CASSPPGQTEAFF
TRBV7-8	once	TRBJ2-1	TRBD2	TGTGCCAGCAGCTTACGGCTAGCGGGAGGGCTCCGAAAACCTTACAATGAGCAGTTCTTC	CASSLRLAGGLRKPYNEQFF
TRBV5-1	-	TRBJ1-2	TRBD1	TGCGCCAGCAGAAACCCGGGACAGCCATCCTATGGCTACACCTTC	CASRNPGQPSYGYTF
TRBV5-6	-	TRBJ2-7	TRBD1	TGTGCCAGCAGGGTTTTCCAGGGGGCGAACCACGAGCAGTACTTC	CASRVFQGANHEQYF
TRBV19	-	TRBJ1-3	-	TGTGCCAGTATCTCCCGACATTTCGGGGCTGGAAACACCATATATTTT	CASISRHFGAGNTIYF
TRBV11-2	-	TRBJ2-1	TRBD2	TGTGCCAGCAGACATTTAGCGGGACCGTACAATGAGCAGTTCTTC	CASRHLAGPYNEQFF
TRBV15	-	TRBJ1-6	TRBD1	TGTGCCACCGCGAGGACAGGGACGGGTAATTCACCCCTCCACTTT	CATARTGTGNSPLHF
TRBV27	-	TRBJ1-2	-	TGTGCCAGCAGTAAACAGGGATCGTATGGCTACACCTTC	CASSKQGSYGYTF
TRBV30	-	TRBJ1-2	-	TGTGCCTGGAGTGTACTCTGGGGGGGTAGAGAGGGCTACACCTTC	CAWSVLWGGREGYTF
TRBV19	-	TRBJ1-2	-	TGTGCCAGTAGTATCCTCCCCAATACAGGCGGCTACACCTTC	CASSILPNTGGYTF
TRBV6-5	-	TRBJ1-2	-	TGTGCCGATACTGACCAGGGGCCCTCCAACTATGGCTACACCTTC	CADTDQGPSNYGYTF
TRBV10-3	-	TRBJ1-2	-	TGTGCCATCAGTGGCAGGGTCGTTGATGGCTACACCTTC	CAISGRVVDGYTF
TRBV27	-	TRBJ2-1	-	TGTGCCAGCAGTCCCCGGCAGGCCCCCGTTACTGAGCAGTTCTTC	CASSPRQAPVTEQFF
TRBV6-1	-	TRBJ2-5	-	TGTGCCAGCAGTGAAGGCCGGGGGCAGTACTTC	CASSEGRGQYF
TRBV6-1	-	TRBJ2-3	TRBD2	TGTGCCAGCAGTGAGAGGTATCTAGCGGGACCCACAGATACGCAGTATTTT	CASSERYLAGPTDTQYF
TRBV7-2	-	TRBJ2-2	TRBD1	TGTGCCAGCAGCCCGCGACAGGGTAGGAACACCGGGGAGCTGTTTTTT	CASSPRQGRNTGELFF
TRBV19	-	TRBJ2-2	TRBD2	TGTGCCAGTCGCGGTGGGACTAGCGGGAGTGGCACCGGGGAGCTGTTTTTT	CASRGGTSGSGTGELFF
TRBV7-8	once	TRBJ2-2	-	TGTGCCAGCAGCTTAGCTACCTCTCTAGCCGGGGAGCTGTTTTTT	CASSLATSLAGELFF
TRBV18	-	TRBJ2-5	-	TGTGCCAGCTCACTCGGGCTAGCGCCAGAGACCCAGTACTTC	CASSLGLAPETQYF
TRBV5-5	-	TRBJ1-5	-	TGTGCCAGCAGCTTGGGGCTCACCAATCAGCCCCAGCATTTT	CASSLGLTNQPQHF
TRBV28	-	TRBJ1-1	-	TGTGCCAGCAGTCGGGGGTCCCTCACTGAAGCTTTCTTT	CASSRGSLTEAFF
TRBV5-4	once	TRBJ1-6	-	TGTGCCAGCAGCTTAGGGAGGACAACTTCCAATTCACCCCTCCACTTT	CASSLGRTTSNSPLHF
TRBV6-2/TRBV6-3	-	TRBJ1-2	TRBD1	TGTGCCAGCAGCGAACCAGGGGGCCTCGGTGGCTACACCTTC	CASSEPGGLGGYTF